Listed below are T cell receptor beta chains from one sample, sequenced in a study of CD8 T cells in Susac syndrome. TCRdb independently ran MiXCR on the immunoSEQ multiplex PCR reads; one entry per CDR3 protein. The sample lists about 300,000 distinct CDR3 sequences; 85% were seen once. Material for sequencing was CD8+ T cells from PBMCs. The receptors derive from a human donor with multiple sclerosis. CDR3s include the opening cysteine and the closing phenylalanine or tryptophan. Fields, in order: D gene, clone size, J gene, CDR3 length, V gene, CDR3 DNA, CDR3 protein. The D gene is left open where the match is weak. Size tells how often a clone was seen (once, few, many) or the class of an expanded clone, and some rows leave it out.

TRBD2	NA	TRBJ2-1	15	TRBV20-1	TGCAGTGCTAGTCCGACTAGCGGGAGGGTAGGTGAGCAGTTCTTC	CSASPTSGRVGEQFF
TRBD1	NA	TRBJ1-2	16	TRBV7-9	TGTGCCAGCAGCTTAGTGACAGGGGGACATCACTATGGCTACACCTTC	CASSLVTGGHHYGYTF
NA	few	TRBJ2-1	15	TRBV7-9	TGTGCCAGCAGCTTCGGGCAGGGAGTCTACAATGAGCAGTTCTTC	CASSFGQGVYNEQFF
TRBD1	NA	TRBJ2-7	16	TRBV5-1	TGCGCCAGCACCCCGACCGGGACAGGGATGAGCTACGAGCAGTACTTC	CASTPTGTGMSYEQYF
NA	NA	TRBJ2-7	16	TRBV6-2/TRBV6-3	TGTGCCAGCAGTTACTCGGTCGGGCCGAAGACCTACGAGCAGTACTTC	CASSYSVGPKTYEQYF
NA	once	TRBJ1-2	14	TRBV28	TGTGCCAGCAGTTTAGGACGGATTAACTATGGCTACACCTTC	CASSLGRINYGYTF
NA	NA	TRBJ2-7	15	TRBV30	TGTGCCTGGAGATCTCGGGGGCCCAGCTCCTACGAGCAGTACTTC	CAWRSRGPSSYEQYF
NA	NA	TRBJ1-1	12	TRBV24-1	TGTGCCACCAGTGGGGAGAACACTGAAGCTTTCTTT	CATSGENTEAFF
TRBD2	NA	TRBJ2-5	18	TRBV7-7	TGTGCTAGCAGCTTCGGACTAGCGGGGCCGGGCCACCAAGAGACCCAGTACTTC	CASSFGLAGPGHQETQYF
NA	NA	TRBJ2-3	15	TRBV6-5	TGTGCCAGCAGTTACATCCGGACTAGCACAGATACGCAGTATTTT	CASSYIRTSTDTQYF
NA	NA	TRBJ2-2	14	TRBV4-3	TGCGCCAGCAGCCAAGGGACGCCCGCCGGGGAGCTGTTTTTT	CASSQGTPAGELFF
TRBD2	NA	TRBJ2-1	11	TRBV7-6	TGTGCCAGCAGCATTAGCGGGGAGCAGTTCTTC	CASSISGEQFF
NA	NA	TRBJ1-5	13	TRBV20-1	TGCAGTGCTAGAGGGACAGCAACGCAGCCCCAGCATTTT	CSARGTATQPQHF
NA	NA	TRBJ1-1	14	TRBV19	TGTGCCAGTAGTGCATCTGCGATGAACACTGAAGCTTTCTTT	CASSASAMNTEAFF
TRBD2	NA	TRBJ2-1	15	TRBV19	TGTGCCAGTAAGCGGGGGCCCAGCTCCTACAATGAGCAGTTCTTC	CASKRGPSSYNEQFF
TRBD1	NA	TRBJ2-1	17	TRBV4-1	TGCGCCAGCAGCCACTTTGAGGGGGCCGGCTCCTACAATGAGCAGTTCTTC	CASSHFEGAGSYNEQFF
NA	few	TRBJ2-3	12	TRBV12-3/TRBV12-4	TGTGCCAGCAGTTTAGAGCCAGATACGCAGTATTTT	CASSLEPDTQYF
TRBD2	NA	TRBJ2-1	15	TRBV7-2	TGTGCCAGCAGCTTAGTCGGCGGGAGGTACAATGAGCAGTTCTTC	CASSLVGGRYNEQFF
NA	NA	TRBJ2-1	12	TRBV10-2	TGCGCCAGCAGTGGGACCTCGGGGGAGCAGTTCTTC	CASSGTSGEQFF
NA	NA	TRBJ2-1	13	TRBV12-3/TRBV12-4	TGTGCCAGCAGTCCCCCCTTGGAGTATGAGCAGTTCTTC	CASSPPLEYEQFF
NA	few	TRBJ1-4	14	TRBV28	TGTGCCAGCAGTTCCTTGATGGGGAATGAAAAACTGTTTTTT	CASSSLMGNEKLFF
NA	NA	TRBJ2-1	16	TRBV10-1	TGCGCCAGCAGTGGACCCCTGGCGGGATGGTACAATGAGCAGTTCTTC	CASSGPLAGWYNEQFF
TRBD2	once	TRBJ2-3	16	TRBV10-1	TGCGCCAGCAGTGACCGGGAGGGCCGAAACACAGATACGCAGTATTTT	CASSDREGRNTDTQYF
NA	NA	TRBJ1-4	14	TRBV28	TGTGCCAGCAGTGGAACCTGGGTGGATGAAAAACTGTTTTTT	CASSGTWVDEKLFF
NA	NA	TRBJ1-2	13	TRBV6-5	TGTGCCAGCAGTTACCGGCAGGGGTATGGCTACACCTTC	CASSYRQGYGYTF
TRBD1	NA	TRBJ2-7	15	TRBV5-6	TGTGCCAGCAGCCAGGACAGGACGGGGTTCTACGAGCAGTACTTC	CASSQDRTGFYEQYF
TRBD1	NA	TRBJ2-1	18	TRBV6-5	TGTGCCAGCAGTTACTCCCCGGGACAGACTTCGAGTTACAATGAGCAGTTCTTC	CASSYSPGQTSSYNEQFF
NA	NA	TRBJ2-5	15	TRBV10-1	TGCGCCAGCAGGAGGAGGGCCACTCAATGTCGGACCCAGTACTTC	CASRRRATQCRTQYF
NA	NA	TRBJ2-7	16	TRBV7-8	TGTGCTCTTTCCGGGGGGCTAGCGGCGGAGAACCACGAGCAGTACTTC	CALSGGLAAENHEQYF
TRBD1	NA	TRBJ1-2	11	TRBV25-1	TGTGCCAGTCGGACAGGTCCTACCACGATATTC	CASRTGPTTIF
NA	NA	TRBJ2-3	15	TRBV4-3	TGCGCCAGCAGCCAGGCCAGGGGTGGCACAGATACGCAGTATTTT	CASSQARGGTDTQYF
TRBD1	NA	TRBJ1-5	17	TRBV28	TGTGCCAGCAGTTTAGGGGGACAGGGTGATTCTAGTCAGCCCCAGCATTTT	CASSLGGQGDSSQPQHF
NA	NA	TRBJ2-1	11	TRBV7-9	TGTGCCAGCAGCAGAGAAGGTGAGCAGTTCTTC	CASSREGEQFF
TRBD1	NA	TRBJ1-1	17	TRBV27	TGTGCCAGCAGTTTAACGACAGGGACTCTCCTAACCTCTGCAGCTTTCTTT	CASSLTTGTLLTSAAFF
NA	NA	TRBJ2-2	15	TRBV28	TGTGCCAGCAGTTTCCTGACAGGCAACACCGGGGAGCTGTTTTTT	CASSFLTGNTGELFF
NA	NA	TRBJ2-1	15	TRBV30	TGTGCCTCCCCTGGGGTAGCAGGCTCCTACAATGAGCAGTTCTTC	CASPGVAGSYNEQFF
NA	NA	TRBJ2-7	14	TRBV20-1	TGCAGTGCTAGGGACCGGCGGGGGCTCTACGAGCAGTACTTC	CSARDRRGLYEQYF
NA	NA	TRBJ1-5	13	TRBV14	TGTGCCAGCAGTCGACAGATAGATCAGCCCCAGCATTTT	CASSRQIDQPQHF
TRBD2	NA	TRBJ2-3	20	TRBV6-5	TGTGCCAGCAGTTACTCAGTTTTGGGGTCGGCTAGCGGGAGGGCAGATACGCAGTATTTT	CASSYSVLGSASGRADTQYF
NA	NA	TRBJ2-2	17	TRBV24-1	TGTGCCACCAGTGATTTGCCAGGGACGGAGAACACCGGGGAGCTGTTTTTT	CATSDLPGTENTGELFF
TRBD2	NA	TRBJ2-3	19	TRBV7-9	TGTGCCAGCAGCTCCGGGACTAGCGGGAGAGTTAGCGACCCGGATACGCAGTATTTT	CASSSGTSGRVSDPDTQYF